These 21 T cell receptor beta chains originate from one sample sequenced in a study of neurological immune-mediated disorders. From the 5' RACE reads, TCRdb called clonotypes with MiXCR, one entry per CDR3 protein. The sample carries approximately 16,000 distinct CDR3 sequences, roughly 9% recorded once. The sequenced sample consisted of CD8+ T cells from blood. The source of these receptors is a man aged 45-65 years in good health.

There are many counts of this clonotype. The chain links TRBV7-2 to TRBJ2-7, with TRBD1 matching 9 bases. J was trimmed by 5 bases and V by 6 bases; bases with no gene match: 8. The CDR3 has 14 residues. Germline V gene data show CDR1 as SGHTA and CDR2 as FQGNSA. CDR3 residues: CASRTRDRVHEQYF. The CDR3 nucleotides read TGTGCCAGCAGGACCCGGGACAGGGTCCACGAGCAGTACTTC. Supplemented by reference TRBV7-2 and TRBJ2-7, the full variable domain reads GAGVSQSPSNKVTEKGKDVELRCDPISGHTALYWYRQSLGQGLEFLIYFQGNSAPDKSGLPSDRFSAERTGGSVSTLTIQRTQQEDSAVYLCASRTRDRVHEQYFGPGTRLTVT.

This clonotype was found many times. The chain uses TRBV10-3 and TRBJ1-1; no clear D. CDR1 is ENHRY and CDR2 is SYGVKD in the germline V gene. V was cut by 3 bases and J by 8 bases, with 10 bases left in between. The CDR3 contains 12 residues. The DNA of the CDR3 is TGTGCCATCAGTGACGGCAGTTGGGAAGCTTTCTTT. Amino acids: CAISDGSWEAFF.

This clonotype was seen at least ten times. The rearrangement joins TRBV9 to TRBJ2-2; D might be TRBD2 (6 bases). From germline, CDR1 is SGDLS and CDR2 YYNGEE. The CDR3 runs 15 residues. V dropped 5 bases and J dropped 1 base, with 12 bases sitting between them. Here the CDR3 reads CASSLGGENTGELFF. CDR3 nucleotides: TGTGCCAGCAGTCTGGGCGGGGAGAACACCGGGGAGCTGTTTTTT.

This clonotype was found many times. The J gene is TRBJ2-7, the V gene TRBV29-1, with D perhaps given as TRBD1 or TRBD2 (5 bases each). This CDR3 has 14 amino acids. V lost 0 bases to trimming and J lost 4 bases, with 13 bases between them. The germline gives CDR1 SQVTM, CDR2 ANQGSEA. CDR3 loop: CSVEDRGRSYEQYF. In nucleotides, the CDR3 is TGCAGCGTTGAAGATCGGGGCAGGAGTTACGAGCAGTACTTC.

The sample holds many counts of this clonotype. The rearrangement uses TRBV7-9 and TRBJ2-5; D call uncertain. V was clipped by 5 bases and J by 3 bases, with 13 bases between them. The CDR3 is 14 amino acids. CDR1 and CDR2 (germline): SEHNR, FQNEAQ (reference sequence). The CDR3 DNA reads TGTGCCAGCAGCCCGGACGCGATGAAAGAGACCCAGTACTTC. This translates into CASSPDAMKETQYF.

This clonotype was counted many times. The CDR3 DNA is TGTGCCAGTAGTACTGGCCTGGAGAACGAGCAGTACTTC. Its translation is CASSTGLENEQYF. The chain recombines TRBV19 with TRBJ2-7, with no clear D. V was trimmed by 4 bases and J by 5 bases, leaving 12 bases between them. The length of the CDR3 is 13 residues. Germline V gene lookup returns CDR1 LNHDA and CDR2 SQIVND (reference sequence).

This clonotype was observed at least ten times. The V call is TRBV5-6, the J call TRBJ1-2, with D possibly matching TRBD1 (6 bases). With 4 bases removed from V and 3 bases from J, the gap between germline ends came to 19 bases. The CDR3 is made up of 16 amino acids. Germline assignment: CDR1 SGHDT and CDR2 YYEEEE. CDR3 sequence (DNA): TGTGCCAGCAGCGCGCGCCCGACAGGAATTGACTATGGCTACACCTTC. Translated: CASSARPTGIDYGYTF.

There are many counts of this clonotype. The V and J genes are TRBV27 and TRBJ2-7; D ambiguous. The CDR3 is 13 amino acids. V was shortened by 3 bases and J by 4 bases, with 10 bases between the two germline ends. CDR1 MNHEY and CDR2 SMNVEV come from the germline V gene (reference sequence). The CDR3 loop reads CASSFSDGYEQYF. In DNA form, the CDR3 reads TGTGCCAGCAGTTTCTCAGACGGTTACGAGCAGTACTTC.

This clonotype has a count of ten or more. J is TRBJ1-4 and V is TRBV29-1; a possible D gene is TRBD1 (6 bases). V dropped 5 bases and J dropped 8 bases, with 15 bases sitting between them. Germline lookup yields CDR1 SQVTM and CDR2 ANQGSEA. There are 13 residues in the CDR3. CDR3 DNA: TGCAGCGTTCTGGGCCAGGGGTTAGAAAAACTGTTTTTT. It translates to CSVLGQGLEKLFF.

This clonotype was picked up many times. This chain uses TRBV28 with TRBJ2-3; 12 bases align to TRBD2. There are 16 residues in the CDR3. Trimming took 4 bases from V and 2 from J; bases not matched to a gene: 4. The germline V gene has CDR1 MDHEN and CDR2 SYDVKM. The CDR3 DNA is TGTGCCAGCAGTTCCGGACTAGCGGGATACACAGATACGCAGTATTTT. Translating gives CASSSGLAGYTDTQYF.

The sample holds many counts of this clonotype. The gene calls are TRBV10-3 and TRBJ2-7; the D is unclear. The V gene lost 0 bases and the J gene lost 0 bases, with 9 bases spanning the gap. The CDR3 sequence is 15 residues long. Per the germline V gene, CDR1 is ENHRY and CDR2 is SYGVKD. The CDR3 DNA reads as TGTGCCATCAGTGAGTCAGGACCGGCCTCCTACGAGCAGTACTTC. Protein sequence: CAISESGPASYEQYF.

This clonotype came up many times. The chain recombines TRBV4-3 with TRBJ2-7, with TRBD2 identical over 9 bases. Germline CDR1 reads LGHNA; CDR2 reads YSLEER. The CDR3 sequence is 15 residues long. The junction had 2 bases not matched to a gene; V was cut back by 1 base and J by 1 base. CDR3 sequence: CASSQATSGSYEQYF. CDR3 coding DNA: TGCGCCAGCAGCCAAGCGACTAGCGGATCCTACGAGCAGTACTTC.

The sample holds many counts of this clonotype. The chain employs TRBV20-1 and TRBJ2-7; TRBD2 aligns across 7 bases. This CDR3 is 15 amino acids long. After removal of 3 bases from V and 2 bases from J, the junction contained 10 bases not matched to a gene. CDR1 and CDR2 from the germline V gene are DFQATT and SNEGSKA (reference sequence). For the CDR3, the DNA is TGCAGTGCTAGTGTAGAGGCGGGGGTTGCCTACGAGCAGTACTTC. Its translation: CSASVEAGVAYEQYF.

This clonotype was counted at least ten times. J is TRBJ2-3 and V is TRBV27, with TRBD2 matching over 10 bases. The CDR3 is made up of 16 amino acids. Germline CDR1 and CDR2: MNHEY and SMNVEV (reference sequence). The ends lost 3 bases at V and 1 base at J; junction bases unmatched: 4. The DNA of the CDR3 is TGTGCCAGCAGTTTTGGGCTAGCGGGAGGCACAGATACGCAGTATTTT. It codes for CASSFGLAGGTDTQYF.

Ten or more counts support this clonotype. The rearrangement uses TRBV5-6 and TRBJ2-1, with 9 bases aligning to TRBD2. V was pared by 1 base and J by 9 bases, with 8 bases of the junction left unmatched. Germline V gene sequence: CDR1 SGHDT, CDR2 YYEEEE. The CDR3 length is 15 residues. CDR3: CASSLSGSGSSEQFF. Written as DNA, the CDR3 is TGTGCCAGCAGCTTGAGTGGTAGCGGGAGTAGTGAGCAGTTCTTC.

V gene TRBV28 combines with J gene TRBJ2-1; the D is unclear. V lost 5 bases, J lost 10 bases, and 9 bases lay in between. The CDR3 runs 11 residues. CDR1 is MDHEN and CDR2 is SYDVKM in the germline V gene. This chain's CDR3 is CASSIAGEQFF. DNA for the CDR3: TGTGCCAGCAGTATAGCTGGAGAGCAGTTCTTC.

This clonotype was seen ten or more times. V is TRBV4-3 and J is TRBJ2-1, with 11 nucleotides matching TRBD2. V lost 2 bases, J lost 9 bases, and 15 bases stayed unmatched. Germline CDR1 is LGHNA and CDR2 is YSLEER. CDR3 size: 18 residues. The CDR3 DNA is TGCGCCAGCAGCCAATCGACTAGCGGGACTGAGGGTTTCGGTGAGCAGTTCTTC. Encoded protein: CASSQSTSGTEGFGEQFF.

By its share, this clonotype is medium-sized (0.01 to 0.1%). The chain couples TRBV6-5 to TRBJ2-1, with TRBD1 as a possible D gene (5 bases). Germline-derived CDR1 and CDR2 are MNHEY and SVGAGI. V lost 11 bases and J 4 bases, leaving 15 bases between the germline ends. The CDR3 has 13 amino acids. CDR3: CAPPDILYNEQFF. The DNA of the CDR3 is TGTGCCCCCCCGGACATATTATACAATGAGCAGTTCTTC.

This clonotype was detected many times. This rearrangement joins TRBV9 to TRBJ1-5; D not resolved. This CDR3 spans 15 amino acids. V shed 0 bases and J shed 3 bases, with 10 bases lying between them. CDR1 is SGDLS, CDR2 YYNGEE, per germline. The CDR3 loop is CASSVGGRSNQPQHF. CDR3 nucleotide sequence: TGTGCCAGCAGCGTAGGAGGCAGATCCAATCAGCCCCAGCATTTT.

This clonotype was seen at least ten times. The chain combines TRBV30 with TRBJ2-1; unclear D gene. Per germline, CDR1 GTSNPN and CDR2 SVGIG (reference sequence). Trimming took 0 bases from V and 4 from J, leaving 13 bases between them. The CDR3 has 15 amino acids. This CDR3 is CAWSVHTAGYNEQFF. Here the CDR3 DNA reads TGTGCCTGGAGTGTACACACCGCCGGTTACAATGAGCAGTTCTTC. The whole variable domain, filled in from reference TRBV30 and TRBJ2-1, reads SQTIHQWPATLVQPVGSPLSLECTVEGTSNPNLYWYRQAAGRGLQLLFYSVGIGQISSEVPQNLSASRPQDRQFILSSKKLLLSDSGFYLCAWSVHTAGYNEQFFGPGTRLTVL.

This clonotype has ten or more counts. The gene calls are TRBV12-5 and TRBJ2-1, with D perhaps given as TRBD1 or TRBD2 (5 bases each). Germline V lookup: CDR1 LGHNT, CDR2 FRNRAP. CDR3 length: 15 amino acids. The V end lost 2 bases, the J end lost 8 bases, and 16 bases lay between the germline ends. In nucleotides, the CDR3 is TGTGCTAGTGGTTTGCCATCGGTGAGGGGCGATGAGCAGTTCTTC. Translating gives CASGLPSVRGDEQFF.